The next 21 T cell receptor beta chains were all read from a single sample in a study of radiation and T cells in renal cell carcinoma. Sequencing was performed with immunoSEQ multiplex PCR; in TCRdb, only in-frame clones are kept and a portion is missing. The data contain about 130,000 clones, 70% to 90% of them singletons. Specified time point: blood 2 weeks post-SBRT. Noted treatment: 15 Gy SBRT to primary tumor, nephrectomy 4 weeks later. The sample was blood, taken from a patient whose treatment included radiotherapy and nephrectomy. The receptor source for this set is a woman between 55 and 75 years old with renal cell carcinoma.

The rearrangement links TRBV4-1 to TRBJ2-1; 10 bases are a match to TRBD2. With 3 bases clipped from V and 9 bases from J, the junction kept 11 bases outside the gene matches. This CDR3 has 16 amino acids. CDR1 is MGHRA, CDR2 YSYEKL, per germline. The CDR3 protein is CASSQPPSGRASEQFF. The CDR3 nucleotides read TGCGCCAGCAGCCAGCCGCCGAGCGGGAGGGCCTCTGAGCAGTTCTTC.

As regards this clone: At one end the junction does not follow the germline gene, possibly because of a read error. V gene TRBV7-2 combines with J gene TRBJ1-1, with 8 bases aligning to TRBD1. The CDR3 runs 12 residues. Germline V gene data show CDR1 as SGHTA and CDR2 as FQGNSA. In nucleotides, the CDR3 is TGTGCCAGCAGCTCCTTGGACAGGGCCTCTGTCTTT. It translates to CASSSLDRASVF.

The gene calls are TRBV5-1 and TRBJ2-2; 7 nucleotides line up with TRBD2. The CDR3 is 16 residues long. V lost 4 bases to trimming and J lost 2 bases; unmatched junction nucleotides: 8. Per germline, CDR1 SGHRS and CDR2 YFSETQ. The CDR3 bases are TGCGCCAGCAGCCTGGTGCAAGCGGGAAACACCGGGGAGCTGTTTTTT. Encoded protein: CASSLVQAGNTGELFF.

V usage is TRBV2 and J usage is TRBJ1-5, with D possibly being TRBD1 (6 bases). This CDR3 is 15 amino acids long. V lost 2 bases to trimming and J lost 6 bases, with 14 bases between them. The V gene's germline CDR1 is SNHLY and CDR2 FYNNEI. CDR3 sequence: CASSEIYRETQPQHF. As DNA, the CDR3 is TGTGCCAGCAGTGAAATATACAGGGAGACTCAGCCCCAGCATTTT.

The chain has TRBV6-6 and TRBJ1-4, with 7 bases lining up with TRBD1. The germline gives CDR1 MNHNY, CDR2 SVGAGI (reference sequence). The CDR3 runs 13 residues. J lost 8 bases, V lost 4 bases, and 4 bases had no gene match. CDR3 amino acids: CASSWDSREKLFF. CDR3 sequence (DNA): TGTGCCAGCAGTTGGGACAGTCGGGAAAAACTGTTTTTT.

The chain employs TRBV5-4 and TRBJ1-2; D unresolved. Per the germline V gene, CDR1 is SGHNT and CDR2 is YYREEE (reference sequence). V was trimmed by 0 bases and J by 4 bases, leaving 10 bases between them. This CDR3 region has 14 residues. In nucleotides, the CDR3 is TGTGCCAGCAGCTTGGACGGATCCGGCTATGGCTACACCTTC. Protein: CASSLDGSGYGYTF.

The gene calls are TRBV28 and TRBJ1-2; D gene unclear. From germline, CDR1 is MDHEN and CDR2 SYDVKM. V was cut by 3 bases and J by 2 bases, with 10 bases left in between. The CDR3 is 14 residues long. CDR3 in DNA: TGTGCCAGCAGTTTTGGGCCCTCCAACTATGGCTACACCTTC. The encoded protein is CASSFGPSNYGYTF.

A few counts support this clone. This chain joins TRBV2 and TRBJ1-4, with D unclear. With 4 bases removed from V and 8 bases from J, the gap between germline ends came to 8 bases. Germline V gives CDR1 SNHLY, CDR2 FYNNEI. The CDR3 runs 12 residues. DNA for the CDR3: TGTGCCAGCAGTGGGCAGCCCGAAAAACTGTTTTTT. Protein sequence: CASSGQPEKLFF.

This CDR3 is CASSPPRGQAEAFF. The DNA of the CDR3 is TGTGCCAGCAGCCCTCCCCGGGGGCAGGCTGAAGCTTTCTTT. The J gene is TRBJ1-1, the V gene TRBV28; D perhaps matches TRBD1 (6 bases). This CDR3 comprises 14 residues. Trimming left V 6 bases short and J 6 bases short, with 17 bases between. From germline, CDR1 is MDHEN and CDR2 SYDVKM.

Notes on this clone: Other DNA variants within this sample encode the same CDR3. The J gene is TRBJ1-2, the V gene TRBV4-2; possibly TRBD1 for D (5 bases). Germline V gene data show CDR1 as LGHNA and CDR2 as YNFKEQ. V lost 0 bases, J lost 6 bases, and 20 bases lay in between. The CDR3 spans 17 residues. CDR3 DNA: TGTGCCAGCAGCCAAGATGAGGGGAGACAGATGTTAAATGGCTACACCTTC. Its translation is CASSQDEGRQMLNGYTF.

This chain uses TRBV5-8 with TRBJ1-4, with 9 bases matching TRBD1. The CDR3 extends over 13 amino acids. Germline-derived CDR1 and CDR2 are SGHTS and YDEGEE. The V gene end was trimmed by 5 bases and the J gene end by 7 bases; junction bases not matched to a gene: 3. CDR3 residues: CASRRDRAEKLFF. The CDR3, as DNA: TGTGCCAGCAGACGGGACAGGGCTGAAAAACTGTTTTTT.

The CDR3 DNA reads TGTGCCAGCAGTACCCGGACAGAAGGTGCGCAGTTCTTC. It specifies CASSTRTEGAQFF. The chain carries TRBV27 and TRBJ2-1, with D possibly TRBD1 on 6 matching bases. V shed 5 bases and J shed 12 bases, with 17 bases lying between them. From germline, CDR1 is MNHEY and CDR2 SMNVEV (reference sequence). CDR3 length: 13 amino acids.

This clone was picked up one time. CDR3 amino acids: CASSWDSSTMNTEAFF. CDR3 sequence (DNA): TGTGCCAGCTCCTGGGACAGCTCCACTATGAACACTGAAGCTTTCTTT. The chain uses TRBV18 and TRBJ1-1, with 7 bases fitting TRBD1. V lost 6 bases, J lost 0 bases, and 10 bases stayed unmatched. CDR1 and CDR2 from the germline V gene are KGHSH and LQKENI. There are 16 residues in the CDR3. Full variable domain (missing parts from reference TRBV18 and TRBJ1-1): NAGVMQNPRHLVRRRGQEARLRCSPMKGHSHVYWYRQLPEEGLKFMVYLQKENIIDESGMPKERFSAEFPKEGPSILRIQQVVRGDSAAYFCASSWDSSTMNTEAFFGQGTRLTVV.

This clone has more than one count but fewer than ten. The chain couples TRBV25-1 to TRBJ2-7; 8 bases are a match to TRBD1. The CDR3 has 15 amino acids. V gave up 3 bases and J gave up 4 bases; unmatched junction bases: 8. CDR1 MGHDK and CDR2 SYGVNS come from the germline V gene. The DNA of the CDR3 is TGTGCCAGCAGTGAGACGACAGGGGTAAGGTACGAGCAGTACTTC. Its protein product is CASSETTGVRYEQYF.

The chain has TRBV30 and TRBJ1-1; D is unresolved. Germline CDR1 reads GTSNPN; CDR2 reads SVGIG (reference sequence). The CDR3 has 18 amino acids. Trimming pared 3 bases from V and 3 bases from J, leaving 26 bases between. The CDR3 sequence: CAWSSVGRWGARDTEAFF. The CDR3 DNA reads TGTGCCTGGAGCTCCGTTGGGCGTTGGGGTGCCCGTGACACTGAAGCTTTCTTT. Complete variable domain (other parts from reference TRBV30 and TRBJ1-1): SQTIHQWPATLVQPVGSPLSLECTVEGTSNPNLYWYRQAAGRGLQLLFYSVGIGQISSEVPQNLSASRPQDRQFILSSKKLLLSDSGFYLCAWSSVGRWGARDTEAFFGQGTRLTVV.

This sequence joins TRBV27 and TRBJ2-5, with D possibly being TRBD1 or TRBD2 (5 bases each). The CDR3 length is 14 residues. Trimming removed 4 bases at V and 2 bases at J, with 11 bases between. Germline assignment: CDR1 MNHEY and CDR2 SMNVEV (reference sequence). This CDR3 reads CASSSPGPQETQYF. The CDR3 nucleotides read TGTGCCAGCAGTTCCCCGGGACCACAAGAGACCCAGTACTTC.

This clone was observed a single time. The chain employs TRBV5-1 and TRBJ2-7; D call uncertain. CDR3 length equals 13 residues. V shed 4 bases and J shed 2 bases, with 10 bases lying between them. CDR1 and CDR2 from the germline V gene are SGHRS and YFSETQ. The CDR3 DNA reads as TGCGCCAGCAGCATCGACGGTACCTACGAGCAGTACTTC. Its protein product is CASSIDGTYEQYF.

The CDR3 nucleotides read TGTGCCAGCAGAGGAGGCACCGGGGAGCTGTTTTTT. It specifies CASRGGTGELFF. The chain uses TRBV2 and TRBJ2-2; a weak D match, TRBD2 (5 bases). V was pared by 6 bases and J by 4 bases, with 6 bases between. The CDR3 runs to 12 residues. The germline V gene has CDR1 SNHLY and CDR2 FYNNEI.

The chain carries TRBV7-2 and TRBJ2-3; 10 positions agree with TRBD2. The germline CDR1 and CDR2 sequences are SGHTA and FQGNSA. The CDR3 covers 17 residues. V lost 1 base to trimming and J lost 0 bases; unmatched junction nucleotides: 4. CDR3: CASSLVTSGFSTDTQYF. The DNA for the CDR3 is TGTGCCAGCAGCTTAGTGACTAGCGGGTTTAGCACAGATACGCAGTATTTT.

The chain links TRBV28 to TRBJ2-7, with D hard to call. The CDR3 runs to 11 residues. Germline V gives CDR1 MDHEN, CDR2 SYDVKM. V shed 6 bases and J shed 6 bases, with 9 bases lying between them. DNA for the CDR3: TGTGCCAGCAGGGCTCACGGCGAGCAGTACTTC. It yields the protein CASRAHGEQYF.

A word on this clone: This sample also contains other DNA sequences that code for the same CDR3. The chain has TRBV9 and TRBJ2-2; 8 nucleotides align to TRBD1. V was clipped by 2 bases and J by 3 bases; unmatched bases: 0. CDR3 length equals 14 residues. Germline V gene data show CDR1 as SGDLS and CDR2 as YYNGEE. CDR3 amino acids: CASSVTGDTGELFF. In DNA form, the CDR3 reads TGTGCCAGCAGCGTGACAGGGGACACCGGGGAGCTGTTTTTT. Drawing the rest from reference TRBV9 and TRBJ2-2, the complete variable domain is DSGVTQTPKHLITATGQRVTLRCSPRSGDLSVYWYQQSLDQGLQFLIQYYNGEERAKGNILERFSAQQFPDLHSELNLSSLELGDSALYFCASSVTGDTGELFFGEGSRLTVL.